A selection of T cell receptor beta chains follows, all from one sample in a study of T cells in Graves' hyperthyroidism and ophthalmopathy. TCRdb processed the multiplex PCR reads anew with MiXCR; each CDR3 protein has one entry. The table has some 300,000 distinct CDR3 sequences, roughly 15% seen once. The sequenced sample consisted of blood. Every receptor here comes from a man under 40 with Graves' hyperthyroidism. Each CDR3 is given with its conserved first and last residue. A D gene is named only where the DNA matches it firmly. The size field is filled for only some rows; it gives once, few, many or a size class.

>TRBJ1-1|TRBV30|.|many
TGTGCCTGGAGTGCGGGACATTTTAACACTGAAGCTTTCTTT
CAWSAGHFNTEAFF
>TRBJ2-7|TRBV19|.|.
TGTGCCAGTAGTATAGGGGACGGATCTTCCTACGAGCAGTACTTC
CASSIGDGSSYEQYF
>TRBJ2-1|TRBV24-1|TRBD2|.
TGTGCCACCAGTGATTTTGGACTAGCGGGAGCTGGAGTCTATGAGCAGTTCTTC
CATSDFGLAGAGVYEQFF
>TRBJ2-7|TRBV28|.|many
TGTGCCAGCAGTTCCCTAACAGGGGAGGATCTCGAGCAGTACTTC
CASSSLTGEDLEQYF
>TRBJ2-1|TRBV20-1|TRBD2|many
TGCAGTGCTCTAGCGGGAGTAACCTACAATGAGCAGTTCTTC
CSALAGVTYNEQFF
>TRBJ1-5|TRBV24-1|TRBD1|few
TGTGCCACCAGTGAGGAGGGGGCAGGACAGCCCCAGCATTTT
CATSEEGAGQPQHF
>TRBJ2-7|TRBV20-1|TRBD2|.
TGCAGTGCCGGGACTAGCGGTGACTACGAGCAGTACTTC
CSAGTSGDYEQYF
>TRBJ2-1|TRBV5-1|TRBD2|.
TGCGCCAGCAGCCAGGGACTACTCAAGGTAAATGAGCAGTTCTTC
CASSQGLLKVNEQFF
>TRBJ2-1|TRBV5-1|TRBD2|.
TGCGCCAGCAGCACGGCCGGGACTAGTCACAATGAGCAGTTCTTC
CASSTAGTSHNEQFF
>TRBJ1-5|TRBV24-1|TRBD1|.
TGTGCCACCTCTCCTGACAGGGCCCCAATCCATAACAATCAGCCCCAGCATTTT
CATSPDRAPIHNNQPQHF
>TRBJ1-1|TRBV6-1|.|.
TGTGCCAGCAGGGGGGCCTTGAACACTGAAGCTTTCTTT
CASRGALNTEAFF
>TRBJ2-1|TRBV20-1|.|few
TGCAGTGCCACAAGTGGTGAGCAGTTCTTC
CSATSGEQFF
>TRBJ2-7|TRBV28|TRBD1|many
TGTGCCAGCAGTTCCTACCGACAGGGCAAATACGAGCAGTACTTC
CASSSYRQGKYEQYF
>TRBJ2-1|TRBV14|.|.
TGTGCCAGCAACCCGTCGGTGGTAGGTCGCCTCTACAATGAGCAGTTCTTC
CASNPSVVGRLYNEQFF
>TRBJ1-2|TRBV12-3/TRBV12-4|.|many
TGTGCCAGCAACCGGGGGGCGGTCGGTGGCTACACCTTC
CASNRGAVGGYTF
>TRBJ2-2|TRBV4-2|.|.
TGTGCCAGCAGCCAAGCCATTTACTCCACCGGGGAGCTGTTTTTT
CASSQAIYSTGELFF
>TRBJ2-1|TRBV24-1|.|many
TGTGCCACCAGTGATTTTGGCGGTAGCTCCTACAATGAGCAGTTCTTC
CATSDFGGSSYNEQFF
>TRBJ2-5|TRBV6-5|TRBD2|.
TGTGCCAGCAGTTACACAGGACTAGCGGGAGAGGGGGGAGAGACCCAGTACTTC
CASSYTGLAGEGGETQYF
>TRBJ1-5|TRBV12-3/TRBV12-4|.|.
TGTGCCAGCAGTTTGTTTCAGCCCCAGCATTTT
CASSLFQPQHF
>TRBJ1-1|TRBV19|TRBD1|.
TGTGCCAGTAGTACGACAGGGGGCGGTGACACTGAAGCTTTCTTT
CASSTTGGGDTEAFF
>TRBJ2-1|TRBV11-2|.|many
TGTGCCAGCAGCCCTCGGGTAGCCCCCTACAATGAGCAGTTCTTC
CASSPRVAPYNEQFF
>TRBJ1-2|TRBV29-1|.|few
TGCAGCGTTCCAACAGGGTTCTATGGCTACACCTTC
CSVPTGFYGYTF
>TRBJ2-1|TRBV11-2|.|.
TGTGCCAGCAGTAAAGAACGCAATGAACAGCTCTTC
CASSKERNEQLF
>TRBJ2-1|TRBV7-2|TRBD2|many
TGTGCCAGCAGCTCGGGGCCCGCGGGAGGGAATGAGCAGTTCTTC
CASSSGPAGGNEQFF
>TRBJ1-5|TRBV12-3/TRBV12-4|.|.
TGTGCCAGCAGTTTAGACAGGGAGGCAGATACGCAGCATTTT
CASSLDREADTQHF
>TRBJ1-3|TRBV27|TRBD1|.
TGTGCCAGCAGATTGAACAGGGGTGAAAACACCATATATTTT
CASRLNRGENTIYF
>TRBJ2-7|TRBV6-1|TRBD1|many
TGTGCCAGCAAGTGGACAGGGGACGGTGGCGAGCAGTACTTC
CASKWTGDGGEQYF
>TRBJ2-1|TRBV11-3|TRBD2|many
TGTGCCAGCTCGCGAACAGGACTAGCGGGAGTAGGTAGGCAGTTCTTC
CASSRTGLAGVGRQFF
>TRBJ2-1|TRBV5-1|.|.
TGCGCCAGCAGCTCGGGGGCGGGGGACTCCTACAATGAGCAGTTCTTC
CASSSGAGDSYNEQFF
>TRBJ2-1|TRBV5-1|.|many
TGCGCCAGCAGCTTGGCCCGGAAGTTGGCCTCCTACAATGAGCAGTTCTTC
CASSLARKLASYNEQFF
>TRBJ2-7|TRBV9|.|few
TGTGCCAGCAGCGTAGGAGGTCCCCCAAGGGACGAGCAGTACTTC
CASSVGGPPRDEQYF
>TRBJ2-1|TRBV7-3|TRBD2|many
TGTGCCAGCAGTGGGACTAGCGCGGGGGGTGAGCAGTTCTTC
CASSGTSAGGEQFF
>TRBJ1-5|TRBV12-3/TRBV12-4|.|many
TGTGCCAGCAGTTTGATTGACAGATCCAATCAGCCCCAGCATTTT
CASSLIDRSNQPQHF
>TRBJ2-7|TRBV28|.|many
TGTGCCAGCACCGGGGGCTTTGAGTCGTCCGAGCAGTACTTC
CASTGGFESSEQYF
>TRBJ2-5|TRBV28|.|many
TGTGCCAGCACAAAGCCCGGCAGGGAGACCCAGTACTTC
CASTKPGRETQYF
>TRBJ2-7|TRBV5-6|TRBD2|many
TGTGCCAGCAGCTTGGAACTAGCGGGAGTCCACGAGCAGTACTTC
CASSLELAGVHEQYF
>TRBJ2-1|TRBV12-3/TRBV12-4|.|many
TGTGCCAGCAGTCAAGTGCATAATGAGCAGTTCTTC
CASSQVHNEQFF
>TRBJ2-2|TRBV6-2/TRBV6-3|.|many
TGTGCCAGCAGGAAGACAGGTTTTCCCCACGGGGAGCTGTTTTTT
CASRKTGFPHGELFF
>TRBJ1-5|TRBV20-1|TRBD1|.
TGCAGTGCTATCAGGGGGGGTTTTTATAGCAATCAGCCCCAGCATTTT
CSAIRGGFYSNQPQHF
>TRBJ2-5|TRBV7-2|TRBD2|many
TGTGCCAGCAGCTTCGGACTAGCGGAAGAGACCCAGTACTTC
CASSFGLAEETQYF
>TRBJ2-3|TRBV6-1|.|many
TGTGCCAGCACAATCATGATGGGAGATACGCAGTATTTT
CASTIMMGDTQYF
>TRBJ1-4|TRBV5-6|.|.
TGTGCCAGCGCTCCCAGGGCCAGAATCGGAGAAAAACTGTTTTTT
CASAPRARIGEKLFF
>TRBJ2-1|TRBV9|TRBD1|few
TGTGCCAGCAGCGTTCCTGCGACAGGGTTTGCTGAGCAGTTCTTC
CASSVPATGFAEQFF
>TRBJ1-1|TRBV27|.|many
TGTGCCAGCAGTTTATCCCCAAGGGGTCACGAAGCTTTCTTT
CASSLSPRGHEAFF
>TRBJ1-3|TRBV9|TRBD1|few
TGTGCCAGCAGCCCAAGAGGACAGGTTGGAAACACCATATATTTT
CASSPRGQVGNTIYF
>TRBJ2-3|TRBV4-1|.|.
TGCGCCAGCAGCCAAGATCTCGGACAGAATTTTCAGTATTTT
CASSQDLGQNFQYF
>TRBJ2-7|TRBV6-1|.|many
TGTGCCAGCGGGGGGACGGCTTCCTACGAGCAGTACTTC
CASGGTASYEQYF
>TRBJ2-5|TRBV3-1|.|.
TGTGCCAGCAGCCATGACAGACGGGCCCAAGAGACCCAGTACTTC
CASSHDRRAQETQYF
>TRBJ2-3|TRBV5-1|TRBD2|.
TGCGCCAGCAGCTTGGCTGTTCTAGCGGGAGTACCGACAGATACGCAGTATTTT
CASSLAVLAGVPTDTQYF
>TRBJ2-3|TRBV6-1|TRBD2|.
TGTGCCAGCAAGGGACTAGCGGGACCCCTAGCACAAATTACGCAGTATTTT
CASKGLAGPLAQITQYF